This T cell receptor beta chain was observed in a study of cytomegalovirus exposure and HLA in healthy donors. The PCR ran on 60 Vbeta and 13 Jbeta primers. This table comes from immunoSEQ multiplex PCR, and its TCRdb copy is limited to in-frame clones, with some not included. The sample holds under 150,000 clones; about 69% are singletons and the top ten take less than 4%. Of note for this clone: No antigen is known for it.

Study-wide results and caveats: An analysis that came later showed most CMV-associated TCR beta chains appearing HLA-restricted.

The CDR3 spans 13 residues. Germline values: CDR1 LNHDA, CDR2 SQIVND (reference sequence). The V and J ends lost 7 bases and 10 bases, in that order; junction bases with no gene match: 11. The sample comprised PBMCs. The clonotype was recovered from a man aged 25-45 years in good health and CMV-seronegative. The chain combines TRBV19 with TRBJ1-2; 8 bases map to TRBD1. The CDR3 DNA follows: TGTGCCAGTAAGGCGGACAGGGCAATTGACTACACCTTC. Protein sequence: CASKADRAIDYTF.